This TCR beta chain was observed in a study of T cell responses to AZD1222 COVID-19 vaccine. Study overall: Pooled in the analysis were second doses at about 4 or about 12 weeks.

In regard to this clone: Its cognate antigen is unknown.

Using immunoSEQ multiplex PCR, the repertoire was profiled, and TCRdb retains in-frame clones only, with some absent. The table lists about 130,000 clones, over 90% of them singletons. V was pared by 2 bases and J by 3 bases, with 22 bases between. Germline V gives CDR1 SGHTA, CDR2 FQGNSA. This CDR3 is 19 amino acids long. Study-wide findings and caveats: Close to half of all spike-specific TCRs reportedly target regions of the variants that are unmutated. Clonal diversity was possibly underestimated, and white British individuals and females predominated among donors.

The V call is TRBV7-2, the J call TRBJ1-4, with D possibly being TRBD1 (5 bases). This clonotype originated in an adult in good health. Sequencing was performed on peripheral blood, taken on day 0 of AZD1222 vaccination. The CDR3 here is CASSLRVTDANPSNEKLFF. CDR3 sequence (DNA): TGTGCCAGCAGCTTAAGGGTGACAGACGCGAACCCCTCTAATGAAAAACTGTTTTTT.